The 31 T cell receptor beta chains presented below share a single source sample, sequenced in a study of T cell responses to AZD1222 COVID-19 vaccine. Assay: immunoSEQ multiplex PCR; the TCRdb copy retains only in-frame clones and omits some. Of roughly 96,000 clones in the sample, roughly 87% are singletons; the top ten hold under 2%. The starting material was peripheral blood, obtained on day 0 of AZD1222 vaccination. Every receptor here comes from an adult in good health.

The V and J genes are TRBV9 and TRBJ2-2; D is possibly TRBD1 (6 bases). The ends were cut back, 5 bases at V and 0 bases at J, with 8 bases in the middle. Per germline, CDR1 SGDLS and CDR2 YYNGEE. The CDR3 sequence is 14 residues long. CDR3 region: CASRQGSNTGELFF. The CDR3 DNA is TGTGCCAGCAGACAGGGCTCGAACACCGGGGAGCTGTTTTTT.

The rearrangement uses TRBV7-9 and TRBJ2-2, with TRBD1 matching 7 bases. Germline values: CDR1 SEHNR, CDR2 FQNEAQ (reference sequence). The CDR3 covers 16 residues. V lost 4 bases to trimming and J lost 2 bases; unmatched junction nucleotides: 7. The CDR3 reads CASSSGRDRNTGELFF. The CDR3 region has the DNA TGTGCCAGCAGCTCAGGCCGGGACAGAAACACCGGGGAGCTGTTTTTT.

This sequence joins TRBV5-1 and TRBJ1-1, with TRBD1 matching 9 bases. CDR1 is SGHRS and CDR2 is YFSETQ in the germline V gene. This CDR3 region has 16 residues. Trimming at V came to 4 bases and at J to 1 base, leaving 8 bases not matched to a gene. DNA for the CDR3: TGCGCCAGCAGCAGTAACCAGGACAGGGGGAACACTGAAGCTTTCTTT. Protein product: CASSSNQDRGNTEAFF.

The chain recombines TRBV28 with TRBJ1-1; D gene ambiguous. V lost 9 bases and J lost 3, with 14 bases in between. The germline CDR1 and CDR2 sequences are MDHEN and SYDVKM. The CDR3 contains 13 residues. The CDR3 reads CASTLPRDTEAFF. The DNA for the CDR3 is TGTGCCAGTACGTTACCCCGGGACACTGAAGCTTTCTTT.

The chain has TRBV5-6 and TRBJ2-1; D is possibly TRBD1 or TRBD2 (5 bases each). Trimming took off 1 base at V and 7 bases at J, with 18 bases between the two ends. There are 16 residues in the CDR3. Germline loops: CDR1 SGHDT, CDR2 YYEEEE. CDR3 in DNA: TGTGCCAGCAGCTTGTCGGGACGCGGCTTCCTAAATGAGCAGTTCTTC. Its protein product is CASSLSGRGFLNEQFF.

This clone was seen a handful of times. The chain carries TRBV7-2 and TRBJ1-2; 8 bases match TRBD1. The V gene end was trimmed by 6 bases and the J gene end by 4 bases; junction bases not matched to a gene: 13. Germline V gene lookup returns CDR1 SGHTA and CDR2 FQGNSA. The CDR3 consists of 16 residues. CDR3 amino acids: CASSPSGQGRLYGYTF. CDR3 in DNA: TGTGCCAGCAGTCCTAGCGGACAGGGTAGACTCTATGGCTACACCTTC. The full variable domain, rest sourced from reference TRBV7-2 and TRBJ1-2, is GAGVSQSPSNKVTEKGKDVELRCDPISGHTALYWYRQSLGQGLEFLIYFQGNSAPDKSGLPSDRFSAERTGGSVSTLTIQRTQQEDSAVYLCASSPSGQGRLYGYTFGSGTRLTVV.

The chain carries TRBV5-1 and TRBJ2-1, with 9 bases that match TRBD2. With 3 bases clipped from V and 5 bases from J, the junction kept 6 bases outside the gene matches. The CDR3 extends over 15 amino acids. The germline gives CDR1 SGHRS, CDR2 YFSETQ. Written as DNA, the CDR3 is TGCGCCAGCAGCTCAAGCGGGGGGCGGCACAATGAGCAGTTCTTC. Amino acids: CASSSSGGRHNEQFF.

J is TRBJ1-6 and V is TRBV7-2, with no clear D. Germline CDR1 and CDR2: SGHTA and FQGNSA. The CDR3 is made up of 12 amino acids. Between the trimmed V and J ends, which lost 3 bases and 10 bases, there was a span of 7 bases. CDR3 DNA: TGTGCCAGCAGCTTGAGTGGCTCACCCCTCCACTTT. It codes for CASSLSGSPLHF.

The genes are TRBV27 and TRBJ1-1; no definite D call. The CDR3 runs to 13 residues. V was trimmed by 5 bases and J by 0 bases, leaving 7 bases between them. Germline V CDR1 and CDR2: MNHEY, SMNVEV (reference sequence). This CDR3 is CASSPSLNTEAFF. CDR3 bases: TGTGCCAGCAGTCCCAGCTTGAACACTGAAGCTTTCTTT.

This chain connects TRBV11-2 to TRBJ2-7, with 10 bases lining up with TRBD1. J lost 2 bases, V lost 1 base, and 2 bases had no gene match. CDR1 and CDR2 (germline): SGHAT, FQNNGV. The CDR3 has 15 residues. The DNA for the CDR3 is TGTGCCAGCAGCTTAGGACAGGGGGCTCCCTACGAGCAGTACTTC. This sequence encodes CASSLGQGAPYEQYF.

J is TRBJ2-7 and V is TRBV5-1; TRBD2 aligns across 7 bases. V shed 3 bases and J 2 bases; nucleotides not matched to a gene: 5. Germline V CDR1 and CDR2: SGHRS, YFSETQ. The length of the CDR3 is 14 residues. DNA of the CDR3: TGCGCCAGCAGCTCGGCTAGCGGAACCTACGAGCAGTACTTC. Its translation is CASSSASGTYEQYF.

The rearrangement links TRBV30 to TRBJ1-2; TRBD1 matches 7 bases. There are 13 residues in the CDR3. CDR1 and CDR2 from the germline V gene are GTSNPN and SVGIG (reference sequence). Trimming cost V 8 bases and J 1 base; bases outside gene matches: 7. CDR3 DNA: TGTGCCCAACCGGACAGGCTTAACTATGGCTACACCTTC. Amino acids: CAQPDRLNYGYTF.

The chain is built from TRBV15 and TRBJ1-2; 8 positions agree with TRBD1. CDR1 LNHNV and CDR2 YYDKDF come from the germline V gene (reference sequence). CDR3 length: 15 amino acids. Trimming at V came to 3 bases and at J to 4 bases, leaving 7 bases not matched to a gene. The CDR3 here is CATSRGTGGSYGYTF. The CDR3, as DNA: TGTGCCACCAGCAGGGGGACAGGCGGTAGCTATGGCTACACCTTC.

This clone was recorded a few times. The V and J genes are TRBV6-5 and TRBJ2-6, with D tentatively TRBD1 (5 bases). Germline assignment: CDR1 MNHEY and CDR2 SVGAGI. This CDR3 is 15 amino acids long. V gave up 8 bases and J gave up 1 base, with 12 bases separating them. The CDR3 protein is CASAVRVSGANVLTF. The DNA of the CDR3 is TGTGCCAGCGCCGTCAGGGTATCTGGGGCCAACGTCCTGACTTTC.

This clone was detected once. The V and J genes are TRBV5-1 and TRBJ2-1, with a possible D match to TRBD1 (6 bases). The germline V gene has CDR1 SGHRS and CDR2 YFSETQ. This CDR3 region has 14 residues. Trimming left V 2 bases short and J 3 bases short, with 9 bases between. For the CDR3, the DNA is TGCGCCAGCAGCTTCAGGGGCCTCTACAATGAGCAGTTCTTC. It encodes CASSFRGLYNEQFF.

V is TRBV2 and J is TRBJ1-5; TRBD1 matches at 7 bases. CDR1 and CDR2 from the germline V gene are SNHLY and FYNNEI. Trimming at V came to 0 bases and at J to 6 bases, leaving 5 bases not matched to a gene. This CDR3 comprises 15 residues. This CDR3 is CASSEAGGEPQPQHF. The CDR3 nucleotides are TGTGCCAGCAGTGAAGCAGGGGGCGAACCTCAGCCCCAGCATTTT.

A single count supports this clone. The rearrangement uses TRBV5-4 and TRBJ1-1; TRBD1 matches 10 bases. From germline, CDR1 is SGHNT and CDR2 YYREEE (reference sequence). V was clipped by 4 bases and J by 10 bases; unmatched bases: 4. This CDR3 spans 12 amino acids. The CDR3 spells CASSRQGARAFF. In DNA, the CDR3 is TGTGCCAGCAGCAGACAGGGGGCGCGAGCTTTCTTT.

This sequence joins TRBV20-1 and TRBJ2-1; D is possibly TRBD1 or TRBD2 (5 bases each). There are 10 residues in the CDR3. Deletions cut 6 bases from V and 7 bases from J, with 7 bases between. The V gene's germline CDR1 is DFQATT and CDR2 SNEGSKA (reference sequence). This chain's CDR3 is CSAWGNEQFF. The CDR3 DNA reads TGCAGTGCATGGGGGAATGAGCAGTTCTTC.

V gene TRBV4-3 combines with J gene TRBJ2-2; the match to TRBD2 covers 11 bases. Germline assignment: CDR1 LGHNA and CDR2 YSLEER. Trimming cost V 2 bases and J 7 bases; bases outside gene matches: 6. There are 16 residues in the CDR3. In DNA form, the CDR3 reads TGCGCCAGCAGCCAATCACTAGCGGGGGCGGGCGGGGAGCTGTTTTTT. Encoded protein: CASSQSLAGAGGELFF.

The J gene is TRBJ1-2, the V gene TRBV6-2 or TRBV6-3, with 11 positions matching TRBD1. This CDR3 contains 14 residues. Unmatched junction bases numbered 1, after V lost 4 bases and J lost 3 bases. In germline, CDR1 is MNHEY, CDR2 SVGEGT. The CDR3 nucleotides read TGTGCCAGCAGTTGGGGACAGGGGGACTATGGCTACACCTTC. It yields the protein CASSWGQGDYGYTF.

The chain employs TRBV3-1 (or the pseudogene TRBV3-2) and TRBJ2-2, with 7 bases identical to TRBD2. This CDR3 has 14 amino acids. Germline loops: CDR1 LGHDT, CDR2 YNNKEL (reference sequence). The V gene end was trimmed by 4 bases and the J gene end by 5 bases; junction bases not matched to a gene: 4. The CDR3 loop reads CASSRKGGTGELFF. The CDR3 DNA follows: TGTGCCAGCAGCCGTAAGGGAGGGACCGGGGAGCTGTTTTTT.

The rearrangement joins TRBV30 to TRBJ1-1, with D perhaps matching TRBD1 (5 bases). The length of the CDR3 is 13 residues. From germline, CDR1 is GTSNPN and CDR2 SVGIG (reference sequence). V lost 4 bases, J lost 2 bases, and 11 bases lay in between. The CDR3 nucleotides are TGTGCCTGGAATCCAGGGCGTAACACTGAAGCTTTCTTT. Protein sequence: CAWNPGRNTEAFF.

CDR3 nucleotide sequence: TGTGCCAGCTCACCAGGGACAGGGACCTTTAACTATGGCTACACCTTC. Its translation is CASSPGTGTFNYGYTF. The chain is built from TRBV18 and TRBJ1-2; 9 bases fit TRBD1. This CDR3 region has 16 residues. Per germline, CDR1 KGHSH and CDR2 LQKENI. Trimming took 2 bases from V and 1 from J; bases not matched to a gene: 5.

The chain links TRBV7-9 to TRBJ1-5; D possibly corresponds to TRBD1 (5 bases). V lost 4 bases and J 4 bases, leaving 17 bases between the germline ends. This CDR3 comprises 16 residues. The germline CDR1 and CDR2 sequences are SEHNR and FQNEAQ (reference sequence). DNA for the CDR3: TGTGCCAGCAGCTCAACCGGGACGGGCTGGAATCAGCCCCAGCATTTT. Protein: CASSSTGTGWNQPQHF.

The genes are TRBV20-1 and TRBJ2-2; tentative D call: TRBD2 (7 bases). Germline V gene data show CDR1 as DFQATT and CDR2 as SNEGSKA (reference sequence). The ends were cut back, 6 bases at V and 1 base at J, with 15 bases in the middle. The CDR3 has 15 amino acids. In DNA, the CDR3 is TGCAGTGCCAGTGGGGGGGCTTTGAACACCGGGGAGCTGTTTTTT. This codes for CSASGGALNTGELFF.

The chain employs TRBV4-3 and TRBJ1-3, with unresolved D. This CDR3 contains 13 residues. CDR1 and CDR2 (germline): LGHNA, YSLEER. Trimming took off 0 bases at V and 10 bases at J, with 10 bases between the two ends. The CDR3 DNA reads TGCGCCAGCAGCCAAGATGTGGCGCGGACCATATATTTT. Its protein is CASSQDVARTIYF.

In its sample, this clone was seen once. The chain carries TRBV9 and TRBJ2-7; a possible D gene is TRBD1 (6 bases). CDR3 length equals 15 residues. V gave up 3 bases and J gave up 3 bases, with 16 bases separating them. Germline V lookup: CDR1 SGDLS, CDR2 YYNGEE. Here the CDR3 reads CASSAGQSMGYEQYF. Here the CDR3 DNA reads TGTGCCAGCAGCGCCGGACAGAGTATGGGCTACGAGCAGTACTTC.

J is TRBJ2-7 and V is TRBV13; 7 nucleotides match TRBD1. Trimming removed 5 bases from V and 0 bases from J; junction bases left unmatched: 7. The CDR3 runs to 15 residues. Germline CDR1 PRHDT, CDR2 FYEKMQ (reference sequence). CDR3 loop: CASSRGQDFSYEQYF. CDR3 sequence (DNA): TGTGCCAGCAGCAGAGGACAGGACTTCTCCTACGAGCAGTACTTC.

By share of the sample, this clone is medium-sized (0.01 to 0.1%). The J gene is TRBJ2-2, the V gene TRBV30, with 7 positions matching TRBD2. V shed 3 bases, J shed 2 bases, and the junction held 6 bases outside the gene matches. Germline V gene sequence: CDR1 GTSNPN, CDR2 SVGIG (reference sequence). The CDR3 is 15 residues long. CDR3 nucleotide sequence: TGTGCCTGGAGCGAGCTAGCGGCTAACACCGGGGAGCTGTTTTTT. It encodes CAWSELAANTGELFF. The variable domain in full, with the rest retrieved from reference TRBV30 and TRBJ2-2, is SQTIHQWPATLVQPVGSPLSLECTVEGTSNPNLYWYRQAAGRGLQLLFYSVGIGQISSEVPQNLSASRPQDRQFILSSKKLLLSDSGFYLCAWSELAANTGELFFGEGSRLTVL.

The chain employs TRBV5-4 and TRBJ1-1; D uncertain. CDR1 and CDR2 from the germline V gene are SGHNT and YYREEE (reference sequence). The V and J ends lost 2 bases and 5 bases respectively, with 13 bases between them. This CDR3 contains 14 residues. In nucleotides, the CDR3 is TGTGCCAGCAGCTTAGAACTAGGATCGACTGAAGCTTTCTTT. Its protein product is CASSLELGSTEAFF. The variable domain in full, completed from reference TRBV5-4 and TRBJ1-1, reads ETGVTQSPTHLIKTRGQQVTLRCSSQSGHNTVSWYQQALGQGPQFIFQYYREEENGRGNFPPRFSGLQFPNYSSELNVNALELDDSALYLCASSLELGSTEAFFGQGTRLTVV.

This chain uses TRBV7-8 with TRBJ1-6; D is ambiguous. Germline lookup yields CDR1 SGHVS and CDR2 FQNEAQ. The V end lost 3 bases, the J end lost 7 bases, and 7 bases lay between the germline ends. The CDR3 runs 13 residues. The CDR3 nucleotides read TGTGCCAGCAGCTTCGGGGAGAATTCACCCCTCCACTTT. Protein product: CASSFGENSPLHF. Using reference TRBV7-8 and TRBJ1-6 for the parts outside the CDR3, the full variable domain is GAGVSQSPRYKVAKRGQDVALRCDPISGHVSLFWYQQALGQGPEFLTYFQNEAQLDKSGLPSDRFFAERPEGSVSTLKIQRTQQEDSAVYLCASSFGENSPLHFGNGTRLTVT.